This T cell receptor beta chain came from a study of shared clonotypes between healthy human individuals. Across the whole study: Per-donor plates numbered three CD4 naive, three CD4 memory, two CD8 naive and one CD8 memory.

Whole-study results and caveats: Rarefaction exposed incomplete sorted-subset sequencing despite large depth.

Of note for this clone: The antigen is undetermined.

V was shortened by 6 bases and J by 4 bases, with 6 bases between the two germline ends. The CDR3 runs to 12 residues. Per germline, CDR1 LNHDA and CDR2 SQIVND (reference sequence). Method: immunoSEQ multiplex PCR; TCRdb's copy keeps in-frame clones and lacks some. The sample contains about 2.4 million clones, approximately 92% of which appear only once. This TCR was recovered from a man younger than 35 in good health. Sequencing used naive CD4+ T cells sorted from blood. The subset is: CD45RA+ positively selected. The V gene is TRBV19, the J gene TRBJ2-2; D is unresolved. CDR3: CASSGRTGELFF. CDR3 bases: TGTGCCAGTAGCGGCCGCACCGGGGAGCTGTTTTTT.